The T cell receptor (beta chain) described here comes from a study of identical twins. Germline CDR1 reads ENHRY; CDR2 reads SYGVKD. Deletions cut 3 bases from V and 2 bases from J, with 7 bases between. CDR3 length: 14 residues. It was template switching that added a universal primer site, and there were unique molecular identifiers on the cDNA. TCRdb processed the 5' RACE reads anew with MiXCR; each CDR3 protein has one entry. The profile shows 310,000 or so distinct CDR3 sequences, roughly 8.6% of them singletons. The donor group consisted entirely of healthy Caucasians. The same specimen was also included in a second study, on yellow fever vaccine responses in identical twins.

V usage is TRBV10-3 and J usage is TRBJ2-2, with D uncertain. The sequenced material came from memory (CD45RO+) T cells sorted from blood. This clonotype originated in a young woman in good health. In DNA, the CDR3 is TGTGCCATCAGTGAAAGAGGAAACACCGGGGAGCTGTTTTTT. It translates to CAISERGNTGELFF.